Listed here are 18 T cell receptor beta chains from one sample, sequenced in a study of T cells in Graves' hyperthyroidism and ophthalmopathy. Using RNA transcripts as the source, TCR beta CDR3 regions were amplified. HTBI primers were employed in a first-round RT-PCR of the TCR CDR3. One entry per CDR3 protein, called by TCRdb with MiXCR from the multiplex PCR reads. The sample has 550,000 to 700,000 distinct CDR3 sequences, around 42% seen once. Sequencing was carried out using peripheral blood or thyroid tissue (not recorded which). The receptors derive from an adult woman with Graves' disease, either hyperthyroidism or ophthalmopathy (not recorded which).

The J gene is TRBJ2-5, the V gene TRBV20-1; 9 nucleotides match TRBD2. CDR3 length equals 15 residues. Germline V gene sequence: CDR1 DFQATT, CDR2 SNEGSKA (reference sequence). The junction had 7 bases not matched to a gene; V was cut back by 0 bases and J by 5 bases. CDR3 DNA sequence: TGCAGTGCTAGAGATGCGGGAGGGGCTGCGGAGACCCAGTACTTC. This encodes CSARDAGGAAETQYF.

J is TRBJ1-1 and V is TRBV5-1; 9 bases agree with TRBD1. The CDR3 is 17 residues long. V was pared by 4 bases and J by 0 bases, with 10 bases of the junction left unmatched. Germline lookup yields CDR1 SGHRS and CDR2 YFSETQ. This CDR3 is CASSRNRDRVMNTEAFF. CDR3 DNA: TGCGCCAGCAGCCGAAATCGGGACAGGGTCATGAACACTGAAGCTTTCTTT.

A few counts support this clonotype. Here the CDR3 reads CASSPLERSTGEQYF. In DNA form, the CDR3 reads TGTGCCAGCAGTCCCCTAGAGCGGAGTACTGGAGAGCAGTACTTC. The rearrangement joins TRBV28 to TRBJ2-7, with a tentative D call TRBD2 (5 bases). The V gene's germline CDR1 is MDHEN and CDR2 SYDVKM. The CDR3 runs to 15 residues. The V end lost 5 bases, the J end lost 7 bases, and 21 bases lay between the germline ends.

The table lists this clonotype with many counts. The rearrangement joins TRBV6-5 to TRBJ2-2, with a tentative D call TRBD2 (6 bases). Deletions cut 5 bases from V and 3 bases from J, with 10 bases between. Per germline, CDR1 MNHEY and CDR2 SVGAGI. This CDR3 spans 14 amino acids. For the CDR3, the DNA is TGTGCCAGCAGTCGGGACTTGTACACCGGGGAGCTGTTTTTT. Its protein product is CASSRDLYTGELFF.

Regarding this clonotype: Given the absence of the conserved phenylalanine or tryptophan at the CDR3 end, a read error is likely. This chain connects TRBV12-3 or TRBV12-4 to TRBJ1-5, with 9 bases fitting TRBD1. J was trimmed by 2 bases and V by 4 bases; bases with no gene match: 9. The CDR3 sequence is 17 residues long. The CDR3 DNA is TGTGCCAGCAGTTGGCCGGGACAGGGAAAAGGCAATCAGCCCCAGCATTCT. Amino acids: CASSWPGQGKGNQPQHS.

This clonotype was found many times. The chain is built from TRBV20-1 and TRBJ2-7; TRBD2 matches 7 bases. The V gene end was trimmed by 0 bases and the J gene end by 4 bases; junction bases not matched to a gene: 6. CDR3 size: 14 residues. CDR1 is DFQATT and CDR2 is SNEGSKA in the germline V gene (reference sequence). CDR3 region: CSARDVAGPYEQYF. The CDR3, as DNA: TGCAGTGCTAGAGATGTAGCGGGTCCGTACGAGCAGTACTTC.

Regarding this clonotype: Possible read error: a much larger clone is one base away. The J gene is TRBJ2-7, the V gene TRBV4-1, with 7 bases fitting TRBD1. Germline CDR1 MGHRA, CDR2 YSYEKL. This CDR3 has 15 residues. The CDR3 DNA sequence: TGCGCCAGCAGCCCTCACAGGGGCCGCCTATTGGAGCGGTACTTC. The encoded protein is CASSPHRGRLLERYF.

This clonotype was seen at least ten times. The chain joins TRBV28 to TRBJ1-5; the D is unclear. CDR1 is MDHEN, CDR2 SYDVKM, per germline. CDR3 size: 12 residues. V shed 5 bases and J shed 2 bases, with 4 bases lying between them. The CDR3, as DNA: TGTGCCAGCAGTCAGCGCAATCAGCCCCAGCATTTT. This gives the protein CASSQRNQPQHF.

CDR3 DNA: TGTGCCTGGAGTGGGACAGACCCTTACGAGCAGTACTTC. It encodes CAWSGTDPYEQYF. This chain joins TRBV30 and TRBJ2-7, with a weak D call TRBD1 (6 bases). The CDR3 covers 13 residues. Germline loops: CDR1 GTSNPN, CDR2 SVGIG (reference sequence). The V and J ends lost 1 base and 4 bases respectively, with 11 bases between them.

In its sample, this clonotype was seen a few times. One junction end does not reproduce the germline sequence, and a read error may be involved. The chain is built from TRBV15 and TRBJ1-2; D uncertain. Germline lookup yields CDR1 LNHNV and CDR2 YYDKDF (reference sequence). The CDR3 sequence is 15 residues long. The CDR3 nucleotides are TGTGCCACCAACAGAGATCCTTGGCAACTCGGTGGCTACACCTTC. Translated, it gives CATNRDPWQLGGYTF.

In its sample, this clonotype was seen a few times. The chain links TRBV7-2 to TRBJ1-1; D unclear. The ends were cut back, 0 bases at V and 11 bases at J, with 7 bases in the middle. The CDR3 is 11 amino acids. The germline gives CDR1 SGHTA, CDR2 FQGNSA. CDR3 in DNA: TGTGCCAGCAGCTTAGCGGGCGGGGCTTTCTTT. As protein: CASSLAGGAFF.

The chain joins TRBV7-2 to TRBJ2-1; 9 bases are shared with TRBD1. V lost 5 bases, J lost 7 bases, and 6 bases stayed unmatched. The CDR3 is 14 residues long. Germline values: CDR1 SGHTA, CDR2 FQGNSA. DNA for the CDR3: TGTGCCAGCAGCAAACAGGGGGCCGGTAATGAGCAGTTCTTC. It is translated as CASSKQGAGNEQFF.

Only a few counts were recorded for this clonotype. CDR3 bases: TGTGCCATCAGTGGATCGTCAGCCACAGATACGCAGTATTTT. This gives the protein CAISGSSATDTQYF. The rearrangement uses TRBV10-3 and TRBJ2-3, with D uncertain. V was clipped by 4 bases and J by 2 bases, with 10 bases between them. Germline V gene lookup returns CDR1 ENHRY and CDR2 SYGVKD. This CDR3 spans 14 amino acids.

This clonotype came up many times. The V and J genes are TRBV6-5 and TRBJ2-7; D possibly corresponds to TRBD1 (6 bases). V was clipped by 0 bases and J by 5 bases, with 8 bases between them. CDR3 size: 13 residues. Germline assignment: CDR1 MNHEY and CDR2 SVGAGI. The CDR3 loop reads CASSYSRGNEQYF. The CDR3, as DNA: TGTGCCAGCAGTTACTCGAGGGGGAACGAGCAGTACTTC.

The J gene is TRBJ2-5, the V gene TRBV10-3, with 8 bases identical to TRBD2. The CDR3 contains 19 residues. V lost 11 bases, J lost 2 bases, and 25 bases stayed unmatched. Germline V CDR1 and CDR2: ENHRY, SYGVKD. In DNA form, the CDR3 reads TGTGCCCCGCCTTTTAAGGCTCGACCGGGACTAGGAATTCAAGAGACCCAGTACTTC. Residues: CAPPFKARPGLGIQETQYF.

The J gene is TRBJ1-1, the V gene TRBV12-3 or TRBV12-4; D is possibly TRBD1 (6 bases). CDR3 size: 14 residues. Deletions cut 3 bases from V and 2 bases from J, with 10 bases between. The CDR3 DNA is TGTGCCAGCAGTTTTGGGGGGCGAAACACTGAAGCTTTCTTT. Its protein is CASSFGGRNTEAFF.

In its sample, this clonotype was seen many times. J is TRBJ1-6 and V is TRBV20-1; unclear D gene. The CDR3 is 14 residues long. Trimming left V 5 bases short and J 7 bases short, with 15 bases between. Germline V gene lookup returns CDR1 DFQATT and CDR2 SNEGSKA (reference sequence). The CDR3 region is CSAYPSTANSPLHF. The CDR3 DNA follows: TGCAGTGCTTATCCGAGTACAGCCAATTCACCCCTCCACTTT.

This clonotype was seen repeatedly, ten times or more. The chain carries TRBV6-2 or TRBV6-3 and TRBJ2-5, with 7 positions matching TRBD2. With V trimmed by 10 bases and J by 6 bases, 8 bases remained unmatched. There are 12 residues in the CDR3. Germline lookup yields CDR1 MNHEY and CDR2 SVGEGT. The CDR3 here is CATGLDEKTQYF. CDR3 in DNA: TGTGCCACCGGACTAGACGAAAAGACCCAGTACTTC.